This T cell receptor (beta chain) stems from a study of T cell changes during pregnancy in multiple sclerosis. The method was immunoSEQ multiplex PCR; TCRdb's version includes in-frame clones alone and lacks a portion of them. The data show tens of thousands of clones, roughly nine tenths seen once. This CDR3 comprises 15 residues. From germline, CDR1 is SGHRS and CDR2 YFSETQ. V dropped 2 bases and J dropped 2 bases, with 10 bases sitting between them. The chain employs TRBV5-1 and TRBJ1-4, with D possibly being TRBD1 (5 bases). This clonotype originated in a female donor with multiple sclerosis, enrolled in a pregnancy study. The material was CD4+ T cells from peripheral blood mononuclear cells, obtained in the second trimester of pregnancy. The CDR3 nucleotides read TGCGCCAGCAGCTTTTTTGGGGGGACTAATGAAAAACTGTTTTTT. Amino acid sequence: CASSFFGGTNEKLFF.